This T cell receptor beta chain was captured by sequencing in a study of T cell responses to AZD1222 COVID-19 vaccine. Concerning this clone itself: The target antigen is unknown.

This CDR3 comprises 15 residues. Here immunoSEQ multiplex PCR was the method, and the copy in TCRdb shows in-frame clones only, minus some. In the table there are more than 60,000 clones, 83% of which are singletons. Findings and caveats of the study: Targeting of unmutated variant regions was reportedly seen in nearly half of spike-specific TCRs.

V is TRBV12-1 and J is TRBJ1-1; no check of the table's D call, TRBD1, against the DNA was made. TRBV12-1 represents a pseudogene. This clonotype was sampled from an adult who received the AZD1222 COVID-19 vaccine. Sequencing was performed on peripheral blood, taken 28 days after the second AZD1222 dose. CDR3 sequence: CASSPGTGENTEAFF. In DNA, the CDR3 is TGTGCCAGCAGCCCCGGGACAGGGGAGAACACTGAAGCTTTCTTT.